This TCR beta chain was sequenced for a study of OX40 agonist ivuxolimab in advanced cancers. In the study overall: Ivuxolimab was a fully human IgG2 agonistic monoclonal antibody targeting the costimulatory receptor OX40 (CD134). The purpose of peripheral TCRbeta sequencing was to test whether ivuxolimab changed TCR sequence diversity and led to clonal T-cell expansion. The paper describes the monotherapy dose-escalation part (N ≈ 51 patients) of the phase I trial of ivuxolimab. A male proportion of around 83% and a mean age of approximately 62 years, ranging from about 23 to 90, were recorded for the dose-escalation cohort. Patients were allowed to have had prior anti-PD-1, anti-PD-L1 or anti-CTLA-4 therapy, and more than 35% of the dose-escalation patients had been treated with checkpoint inhibitors. Of the roughly 51 patients in dose escalation, around 20 had hepatocellular carcinoma, about 15 had melanoma, 9 had renal cell carcinoma and 9 had head and neck cancer. Three dose-escalation patients achieved partial responses, one with hepatocellular carcinoma and two with cutaneous melanoma. Intravenous ivuxolimab was administered to patients every 2 weeks at six dose levels: 0.01, 0.1, 0.3, 1.5, 3 and 10 mg/kg.

For sequencing of the TCRbeta CDR3 region, genomic DNA was extracted from the sorted cells. The immunoSEQ Assay was used for sequencing of TCRbeta CDR3 regions. TCRdb mirrors the immuneACCESS table, restricted to in-frame sequences. Some clones are absent from its copies; in checked studies, under half trace to an unresolved V gene, and the reason for the others is unknown. Within this sample are approximately 77,000 clones, with approximately 90% of them counted one time only. The top ten constitute around 0.5% of the sample. Overall study outcomes, separate from this receptor: After ivuxolimab, more expanded clones were found on average in CD8+ T cells than in CD4+ T cells. At doses from 0.1 to 3.0 mg/kg, clonal expansion was seen in both CD4+ and CD8+ blood T cells between baseline and week 6. Low levels of normalized T-cell clonal expansion were also seen in some nonresponding patients. In the 0.1-3.0 mg/kg groups, partial responders were among the patients with the lowest normalized peripheral clonal expansion, particularly in CD8+ T cells. Which antigens the clonally expanded peripheral T cells were specific for was not determined.

Worth noting for this clone: This receptor's antigen is unknown. The sample holds no much larger clone one base away, and base qualities are not on file.

The CDR3 holds 16 amino acids from the cysteine to the phenylalanine. The DNA shown is the 48-base CDR3, in frame from base 1. At the junction V is shortened by 6 bases and J by 5 bases; bases outside the gene matches: 14. As encoded in the germline V gene, CDR1 is SNHLY while CDR2 is FYNNEI. The trial excluded patients who had a history of autoimmune disease or who were on systemic immunosuppression. Peripheral blood for TCR sequencing was collected from all dose cohorts at baseline, on cycle 4 day 1, and on cycle 7 day 1. The samples were taken from a phase I, first-in-human, multicenter, open-label dose-escalation trial of ivuxolimab. Adults with locally advanced or metastatic melanoma, renal cell carcinoma, hepatocellular carcinoma or head and neck squamous cell carcinoma were enrolled in the trial. Before TCR sequencing, CD4+ T cells and CD8+ T cells were sorted from peripheral blood as separate populations.

The receptor chain draws on TRBV2 and TRBJ1-1; 8 central nucleotides agree with TRBD1. The sequence derives from an adult with an advanced solid tumor such as melanoma, head and neck, liver or kidney cancer. Sequencing was performed on CD4+ or CD8+ T cells sorted from blood, taken in a trial of the OX40 agonist ivuxolimab. The CDR3 sequence is CASRAGQGLSFTEAFF. The DNA sequence is as follows: TGTGCCAGCAGGGCCGGACAGGGATTGAGCTTTACTGAAGCTTTCTTT.